This TCR beta chain was sequenced during a study of T-cell reconstitution after alpha-beta-depleted transplantation in children. The authors prepared the TCRbeta library with unique molecular identifiers. TCRdb used MiXCR to reprocess the PCR reads, holding one entry per CDR3 protein. The sample carries about 640,000 distinct CDR3 sequences, 16% recorded once. The germline V gene has CDR1 DFQATT and CDR2 SNEGSKA (reference sequence). The V segment lost 6 bases and the J segment 4 bases; nucleotides outside the gene matches: 8. The CDR3 has 14 amino acids. The chain joins TRBV20-1 to TRBJ2-3; 9 bases fit TRBD2. This sequence was found in a human donor who donated a stem cell graft to a child with acute myeloid leukemia. The input for sequencing was PBMCs from the stem cell graft donor, taken from the stem cell graft. The CDR3 spells CSAEAGGRADTQYF. DNA of the CDR3: TGCAGTGCCGAGGCGGGGGGGCGGGCAGATACGCAGTATTTT.